The entry below gives a single TCR beta chain sequence along with its context. This clonotype was recorded many times. This receptor's antigen is unknown. Base-call qualities are not available, and no considerably larger clone is one nucleotide away. The data originate from a study of Graves' ophthalmopathy and Graves' hyperthyroidism (dated by TCRdb to 2017 to 2018). With regard to the full study: Peripheral blood samples were taken at the time of initial diagnosis, before any treatment was given. In roughly 6 hyperthyroidism patients, T-cell repertoires of thyroid tissue and blood were compared. In total, 135 blood samples were TCR-sequenced: some 43 ophthalmopathy, about 75 hyperthyroidism and 17 hyperthyroidism-to-ophthalmopathy patients. Once sampling was done, hyperthyroidism patients were given methimazole at a starting dose of 30 mg daily, while ophthalmopathy patients were given high-dose intravenous methylprednisolone. The independent validation cohort included about 19 hyperthyroidism patients plus 17 patients who later progressed from hyperthyroidism to ophthalmopathy. A discovery set of 95 to 100 patients (around 45 ophthalmopathy, around 57 stable hyperthyroidism) was enrolled to explore V-J signatures distinguishing ophthalmopathy from hyperthyroidism. To tell Graves' ophthalmopathy apart from Graves' hyperthyroidism, and to predict which patients would progress to ophthalmopathy, the study relied on TCR beta repertoire signatures.

Ophthalmopathy patients were characterized by moderately to severely active disease, a Clinical Activity Score of at least 3, a NOSPECS grade of at least 4, and a disease duration under 3 months. Patients with other autoimmune diseases, uncontrolled infections, pregnancy or lactation were excluded from the study. Clinical symptoms, serum thyroxine, TRAb, thyroid ultrasound and orbital computed tomography formed the basis of the diagnosis. Using Ficoll-Paque density gradient centrifugation, PBMCs were isolated from less than 13 ml of fresh peripheral blood. Total RNA was extracted using Trizol reagent, and RNA quality was checked on an Agilent 2100 Bioanalyzer. From a lookup of the germline V gene (reference sequence), CDR1 and CDR2 are DFQATT and SNEGSKA. Including cysteine and phenylalanine, the CDR3 has 12 amino acids. Only CDR3 DNA is held: 36 bases, read in frame from base 1. For repertoire sequencing, TCR beta CDR3 regions were amplified from RNA transcripts. The first round of RT-PCR was done with HTBI primers and the Qiagen OneStep RT-PCR kit, and was followed by a second round of multiplex PCR, then size selection and purification. Libraries were sequenced on an Illumina HiSeq2000 using paired-end 100 bp reads. Under the source paper's analysis protocol: SOAPnuke was used to process the reads, removing any read that contained adapters or uncalled bases, had a mean Phred below 15, or lacked an exact match to the constant primer or identifier. COPE v1.2.5 was used to merge the high-quality paired reads. Clonotypes were defined as unique nucleotide sequences and were aligned to IMGT TRB V, D and J references using MiTCR v1.1. The analysis was limited to V-J combinations with a frequency above 0.0001, which together covered 98% to 99.2% of repertoires. A TCR clonal expansion and chaos score per V-J combination was defined as the ratio of F50 clonal expansion to chaos observed in the TCRdist matrix. Welch's t-statistics and random forest were used to reduce features to 10 to 15 V-J combinations, which were fed into a naive Bayes classifier. The similarity between thyroid and blood repertoires was quantified using the Morisita-Horn index. The public reads were quality trimmed at Q25 with fastp and then assembled into clones with MiXCR by TCRdb, keeping productive beta chains. Rows merge per CDR3 protein into single entries with the most common DNA and genes. TCRdb, not the authors, supplied the V and J calls. This sample lists almost 750,000 distinct CDR3 sequences; around 40% were detected once. The ten largest clones capture roughly 45% of the sample.

Results and caveats for the whole study, not just this receptor: In validation, the model predicted ophthalmopathy progression with 70.59% sensitivity and 72.22% specificity; 12 predicted patients were CT-confirmed with GO in a median of approximately six months. The 13-signature model separated ophthalmopathy from stable hyperthyroidism with around 90% sensitivity and about 81% specificity in cross-validation, and 80%/75% in the test set. Among expanded thyroid clonotypes with frequency above 0.001, most also showed up in blood, which suggests that blood repertoires may reflect the thyroid immune response. No statistical method was used to predetermine the sample size, and group allocation was not hidden from the investigators.

The clonotype comes from an adult man with Graves' ophthalmopathy. The chain couples TRBV20-1 to TRBJ2-5; the D segment could be TRBD1, given 6 matching bases. The material sequenced was peripheral blood. The DNA sequence reads TGCAGAGCAGGACAGCCCCAAGAGACCCAGTACTTC. This encodes CRAGQPQETQYF.